These 18 T cell receptor beta chains share one sample of origin, sequenced in a study of early T cells in non-severe SARS-CoV-2 infection. TCRdb analysed the 5' RACE reads with MiXCR anew, one entry per CDR3 protein. The sample comprises some 30,000 distinct CDR3 sequences, roughly 7.2% of which are singletons, and roughly 35% rests with the top ten. The sequencing sample was made of whole blood. These receptors were collected from an adult who was a healthcare worker with PCR-confirmed SARS-CoV-2 infection or an uninfected control (not recorded which).

The sample holds many counts of this clonotype. This chain uses TRBV5-1 with TRBJ2-1, with TRBD2 matching 11 bases. Germline CDR1 SGHRS, CDR2 YFSETQ. J gave up 9 bases and V 4 bases, and 9 bases lay outside the gene matches. The length of the CDR3 is 15 residues. Here the CDR3 reads CASSTTSGSTGEQFF. As DNA, the CDR3 is TGCGCCAGCAGCACTACTAGCGGGAGTACCGGTGAGCAGTTCTTC. The whole variable domain, remainder taken from reference TRBV5-1 and TRBJ2-1, is KAGVTQTPRYLIKTRGQQVTLSCSPISGHRSVSWYQQTPGQGLQFLFEYFSETQRNKGNFPGRFSGRQFSNSRSEMNVSTLELGDSALYLCASSTTSGSTGEQFFGPGTRLTVL.

In this sample, this clonotype turned up many times. The chain combines TRBV7-8 with TRBJ2-3; D call uncertain. V was trimmed by 0 bases and J by 5 bases, leaving 18 bases between them. The CDR3 has 17 residues. CDR1 is SGHVS, CDR2 FQNEAQ, per germline. The CDR3 region is CASSLARWSSRVDTQYF. In DNA, the CDR3 is TGTGCCAGCAGCTTAGCGCGGTGGTCGTCCCGGGTAGATACGCAGTATTTT.

This clonotype was seen at least ten times. The gene calls are TRBV7-2 and TRBJ2-2; 7 bases match TRBD1. The CDR3 has 15 amino acids. Germline trimming cut 1 base from V and 6 bases from J; bases unmatched to any gene: 5. Germline V gene lookup returns CDR1 SGHTA and CDR2 FQGNSA. CDR3 nucleotides: TGTGCCAGCAGCTTAGACGTGACAGGGCCCGGGGAGCTGTTTTTT. Its protein product is CASSLDVTGPGELFF.

This clonotype came up many times. V gene TRBV28 combines with J gene TRBJ2-1, with D perhaps matching TRBD2 (6 bases). V lost 5 bases, J lost 3 bases, and 14 bases lay in between. The CDR3 contains 15 residues. The germline CDR1 and CDR2 sequences are MDHEN and SYDVKM. The DNA for the CDR3 is TGTGCCAGCAGTCTCCCGGGAGAGAGCTACAATGAGCAGTTCTTC. Its translation: CASSLPGESYNEQFF.

The chain carries TRBV11-1 and TRBJ2-7, with D possibly being TRBD2 (6 bases). The CDR3 runs 13 residues. Germline V lookup: CDR1 SGHAT, CDR2 FQDESV (reference sequence). Trimming shortened V by 3 bases and J by 4 bases, and 10 bases separated the two germline ends. The CDR3 DNA reads TGTGCCAGCAGCTTCCAGGAGGGGTACGAGCAGTACTTC. This translates into CASSFQEGYEQYF.

This clonotype was recorded at least ten times. V usage is TRBV12-3 or TRBV12-4 and J usage is TRBJ1-3, with D unresolved. Trimming pared 6 bases from V and 7 bases from J, leaving 7 bases between. This CDR3 contains 11 residues. The CDR3: CASSPTNTIYF. The CDR3 region has the DNA TGTGCCAGCAGCCCTACCAACACCATATATTTT.

This clonotype was found many times. The chain uses TRBV25-1 and TRBJ2-7; no firm D call. CDR1 MGHDK and CDR2 SYGVNS come from the germline V gene. The CDR3 spans 14 residues. Trimming left V 0 bases short and J 6 bases short, with 12 bases between. CDR3 protein: CASSEYYGPGEQYF. Written as DNA, the CDR3 is TGTGCCAGCAGTGAATATTACGGGCCGGGCGAGCAGTACTTC.

Only a few counts were recorded for this clonotype. The genes are TRBV20-1 and TRBJ1-2; perhaps TRBD1 as D (5 bases). The CDR3 is 14 residues long. The V gene's germline CDR1 is DFQATT and CDR2 SNEGSKA (reference sequence). V dropped 0 bases and J dropped 4 bases, with 12 bases sitting between them. The CDR3 coding sequence is TGCAGTGCTAGAGATAGCCCAGGGTCCTATGGCTACACCTTC. Amino acid sequence: CSARDSPGSYGYTF.

This clonotype came up many times. This rearrangement joins TRBV6-5 to TRBJ1-3; D is undetermined. From germline, CDR1 is MNHEY and CDR2 SVGAGI. CDR3 length equals 13 residues. Trimming removed 6 bases at V and 0 bases at J, with 6 bases between. The DNA for the CDR3 is TGTGCCAGCAGGACAAGCTCTGGAAACACCATATATTTT. This codes for CASRTSSGNTIYF.

Ten or more counts support this clonotype. V and J are TRBV5-6 and TRBJ1-6, with D tentatively TRBD1 (5 bases). The CDR3 is 14 residues long. Per germline, CDR1 SGHDT and CDR2 YYEEEE. V lost 1 base to trimming and J lost 5 bases, with 7 bases between them. CDR3 coding DNA: TGTGCCAGCAGCTTGTTAGGGGATAATTCACCCCTCCACTTT. Translated, it gives CASSLLGDNSPLHF.

This clonotype was counted many times. The chain employs TRBV28 and TRBJ2-5; 11 positions agree with TRBD2. The CDR3 covers 16 residues. The germline CDR1 and CDR2 sequences are MDHEN and SYDVKM. Losses at the gene ends were 6 bases for V and 1 base for J; bases not matched to a gene: 7. As DNA, the CDR3 is TGTGCCAGCAGAACACTTGGACTAGCGGGCCAAGAGACCCAGTACTTC. Translation gives CASRTLGLAGQETQYF.

This clonotype was found many times. This rearrangement joins TRBV5-4 to TRBJ2-1; TRBD2 might be the D (5 bases). The V gene's germline CDR1 is SGHNT and CDR2 YYREEE (reference sequence). This CDR3 has 15 amino acids. Trimming took 2 bases from V and 8 from J, leaving 17 bases between them. DNA of the CDR3: TGTGCCAGCAGCTTAGATCAAAGAGGGATAGATGAGCAGTTCTTC. Translating it yields CASSLDQRGIDEQFF.

This clonotype was seen repeatedly, ten times or more. This sequence joins TRBV20-1 and TRBJ1-2, with D tentatively TRBD1 (5 bases). V shed 6 bases and J shed 5 bases, with 13 bases lying between them. Germline values: CDR1 DFQATT, CDR2 SNEGSKA (reference sequence). CDR3 length: 12 amino acids. The CDR3, as DNA: TGCAGTGCCGGATCGACAGTTTATGGCTACACCTTC. Protein sequence: CSAGSTVYGYTF.

This clonotype was counted ten times or more. The DNA is left out, because the CDR3 cannot be placed on it with certainty; the CDR3 is given as TCRdb lists it. The chain couples TRBV29-1 to TRBJ1-1; TRBD1 is the table's D call and was not checked against the DNA. Germline V gives CDR1 SQVTM, CDR2 ANQGSEA. With termini counted, the CDR3 has 19 amino acids. The CDR3 sequence is CSVVKPEAFFGQGTTEAFF.

Ten or more counts support this clonotype. This CDR3 reads CAWSVWTSVTGELFF. Written as DNA, the CDR3 is TGTGCCTGGAGTGTCTGGACTAGCGTCACCGGGGAGCTGTTTTTT. The chain carries TRBV30 and TRBJ2-2; 9 nucleotides match TRBD2. The CDR3 sequence is 15 residues long. With 0 bases clipped from V and 4 bases from J, the junction kept 3 bases outside the gene matches. Per germline, CDR1 GTSNPN and CDR2 SVGIG (reference sequence).

This clonotype was seen at least ten times. The rearrangement links TRBV20-1 to TRBJ2-1, with 9 bases lining up with TRBD1. Germline assignment: CDR1 DFQATT and CDR2 SNEGSKA (reference sequence). Trimming cost V 7 bases and J 2 bases; bases outside gene matches: 6. CDR3 length: 14 residues. The CDR3: CSVPRQGAYNEQFF. The DNA for the CDR3 is TGCAGTGTCCCCCGACAGGGGGCCTACAATGAGCAGTTCTTC.

This clonotype was counted only a few times. The rearrangement links TRBV2 to TRBJ2-7; 8 bases align to TRBD1. V trimming: 4 bases; J trimming: 1 base; junction bases outside the gene matches: 6. The CDR3 is 15 residues long. Germline V gene sequence: CDR1 SNHLY, CDR2 FYNNEI. Here the CDR3 DNA reads TGTGCCAGCAGTGGGACAGGGCGTATTTCCTACGAGCAGTACTTC. Protein sequence: CASSGTGRISYEQYF.

This clonotype was counted at least ten times. V and J are TRBV11-2 and TRBJ2-4; 9 bases are a match to TRBD1. After removal of 0 bases from V and 8 bases from J, the junction contained 8 bases not matched to a gene. The CDR3 has 16 amino acids. CDR1 is SGHAT, CDR2 FQNNGV, per germline. CDR3 DNA: TGTGCCAGCAGCTTAGATCTGGAGGGACAGGGATACATTCAGTACTTC. Encoded protein: CASSLDLEGQGYIQYF.